The source of this T cell receptor (beta chain) is a study of post-analysis software for immune sequencing data. TCR beta cDNA libraries included unique molecular identifiers. TCRdb ran MiXCR on the PCR reads and lists one entry per CDR3 protein. The repertoire holds about 820,000 distinct CDR3 sequences, with around 50% as singletons. In regard to this clonotype: Its antigen is unidentified.

Study-level points and caveats: The study found TRBV5-6, TRBV5-1 and TRBV20-1 among five or six TRBV segments more frequent in patients than controls. Compared with controls, patients showed significantly lower normalized Chao1 diversity.

Germline CDR1 reads LGHDT; CDR2 reads YNNKEL (reference sequence). This CDR3 has 16 residues. The V and J ends lost 1 base and 1 base respectively, with 13 bases between them. V is TRBV3-1 and J is TRBJ2-5, with D maybe TRBD2 (6 bases). The sequenced sample was blood. This sequence originates from a girl under 18 with multiple sclerosis. The CDR3 loop reads CASSQATGVSQETQYF. The CDR3 DNA reads TGTGCCAGCAGCCAAGCTACGGGAGTCAGCCAAGAGACCCAGTACTTC.